The T cell receptor beta chain described here comes from a study of T cell responses to AZD1222 COVID-19 vaccine (dated by TCRdb to about 2021). Concerning the study at large: Because spike-specific TCR depth and breadth did not differ between the two schedules, AZD1222 recipients who got a second dose at roughly 4 weeks were pooled with those who got a second dose at roughly 12 weeks. TCR sequencing was performed for 230 to 250 trial participants, of whom around 210 were given two doses of AZD1222 and roughly 25 were given two doses of MenACWY control vaccine. Trial participants were enrolled by age into subgroups of 18-55, 56-69 and 70-plus years, and about 150, 27 and 61 TCR-sequenced participants, respectively, were included in these subgroups.

The meaning of the sample's time point label: baseline before first vaccination. Vaccinee samples were obtained from the UK trials COV001 and COV002, which included a single-blind randomized controlled phase 2/3 trial of AZD1222 (ChAdOx1 nCoV-19) in healthy adults. For TCRbeta chain sequencing, PBMC samples were collected from trial participants at day 0 and at day 28 after the second dose. The CDR3 regions of human TCRbeta chains were subjected to immunosequencing. Per the original workflow: TCRs in the repertoires were compared against a reference library of SARS-CoV-2-specific TCRs that had been generated with the MIRA antigen-specificity platform. Breadth was defined as the fraction of unique TCRs that were SARS-CoV-2-associated. Depth was defined as the fraction of total T cells that were SARS-CoV-2-associated. Using the MIRA data, every spike-specific TCR was mapped to the spike region that the TCR reacted to and assigned to either a CD4 or a CD8 class. Log10-transformed breadth and depth values were compared by one-way ANOVA with Sidak's multiple comparisons tests. Imported from immuneACCESS, the table was reduced by TCRdb to in-frame sequences with V and J called. These copies leave out some clones; in studies compared against another copy, an unresolved V gene accounts for under half, and the cause of the remainder is not known. V, J and clone size reflect that table, while D and trimming were determined from the DNA. The sample table lists roughly 150,000 clones, around 89% of them with a count of one. Together, the top ten hold roughly 2.1% of the sample.

This clone was seen only once. No cognate antigen has been identified for it. Within one base of it there is no much larger clone, and no base qualities were kept. The study at large found these results: In the small 56-69-year group, the increase in depth fell short of significance, most likely because of low power. Because no day 14 peak-response samples were available, repertoires were characterized only after the peak T cell response. Nearly half of unique spike-specific TCRs reportedly recognized epitopes outside regions mutated in the B.1.351 and B.1.1.7 variants. Vaccine-associated CD4 TCRs spanned the whole spike protein, with dominant responses in regions 160-218 and 743-854. Spike-specific TCR breadth and depth rose significantly after two AZD1222 doses compared with day 0 and with MenACWY recipients. Most participants were white British and females outnumbered males, and the authors suggested that clonal diversity may have been underestimated. Conclusions about previously exposed vaccinees are limited, since just a handful of AZD1222 recipients were seropositive for SARS-CoV-2 at baseline.

Sequences were derived from peripheral blood, sampled on day 0 of AZD1222 vaccination. This TCR was recovered from an adult in good health.

The DNA reads TGTGCCAGCAGTTCCAGGGGGAGCAGGGGCACTGAAGCTTTCTTT. Its protein is CASSSRGSRGTEAFF. The chain is made from TRBV6-5 and TRBJ1-1; the junction holds 7 bases that match TRBD1. CDR1 is given as MNHEY and CDR2 as SVGAGI, both from the germline V gene. For this chain, trimming is 4 bases at the V end and 4 bases at the J end, and the number of junction bases without a gene match is 9. The CDR3 runs 15 amino acids, cysteine and phenylalanine included. This entry keeps only the CDR3 DNA: 45 bases, framed from base 1.